This entry lists 24 T cell receptor beta chains sequenced from one sample in a study of blood T cell repertoires in COVID-19. TCRdb's table, derived via immunoSEQ multiplex PCR, lists solely in-frame clones and lacks some. The sample holds fewer than 500,000 clones; 70% to 90% are singletons and the top ten take 1% to 1.5%. Sequenced material: PBMCs or T cells enriched from blood (not recorded which). These TCRs come from a man aged 30-40 years who had recovered from COVID-19.

The chain joins TRBV4-2 to TRBJ2-5; possibly TRBD2 for D (5 bases). Trimming pared 2 bases from V and 0 bases from J, leaving 7 bases between. Per the germline V gene, CDR1 is LGHNA and CDR2 is YNFKEQ. The CDR3 is made up of 14 amino acids. This chain's CDR3 is CASSQPDYQETQYF. The CDR3 DNA reads TGTGCCAGCAGCCAACCGGACTACCAAGAGACCCAGTACTTC.

The V call is TRBV19, the J call TRBJ1-5; the D is unclear. The V gene lost 6 bases and the J gene lost 0 bases, with 9 bases spanning the gap. Per germline, CDR1 LNHDA and CDR2 SQIVND (reference sequence). The CDR3 covers 14 residues. CDR3: CASRGSNSNQPQHF. DNA for the CDR3: TGTGCCAGTAGGGGCAGTAATAGCAATCAGCCCCAGCATTTT.

This clone was counted a few times. The gene calls are TRBV7-2 and TRBJ1-3; D unresolved. The CDR3 extends over 14 amino acids. Trimming left V 4 bases short and J 0 bases short, with 7 bases between. Germline-derived CDR1 and CDR2 are SGHTA and FQGNSA. The CDR3, as DNA: TGTGCCAGCAGCTCACCCAGCTCTGGAAACACCATATATTTT. Residues: CASSSPSSGNTIYF.

The chain carries TRBV6-6 and TRBJ1-2; D unresolved. Trimming removed 2 bases from V and 5 bases from J, with 15 bases in between. Germline values: CDR1 MNHNY, CDR2 SVGAGI (reference sequence). The CDR3 runs to 15 residues. The CDR3 sequence is CASSYPVEGRYGYTF. The CDR3 DNA follows: TGTGCCAGCAGTTACCCAGTTGAGGGCCGGTATGGCTACACCTTC.

V usage is TRBV5-1 and J usage is TRBJ1-4; 9 bases are shared with TRBD1. With 0 bases clipped from V and 5 bases from J, the junction kept 2 bases outside the gene matches. The germline V gene encodes CDR1 SGHRS and CDR2 YFSETQ. This CDR3 contains 15 residues. The CDR3 loop is CASSLAGTGNEKLFF. The CDR3 DNA reads as TGCGCCAGCAGCTTGGCCGGGACAGGGAATGAAAAACTGTTTTTT.

The chain carries TRBV27 and TRBJ1-5; D call uncertain. The V and J ends lost 5 bases and 3 bases respectively, with 8 bases between them. The CDR3 is 13 amino acids. CDR1 is MNHEY, CDR2 SMNVEV, per germline (reference sequence). CDR3 DNA sequence: TGTGCCAGCAGTAGGACTGCCAATCAGCCCCAGCATTTT. Translated, it gives CASSRTANQPQHF.

This clone appeared a single time. This chain links TRBV10-2 with TRBJ2-3, with D unclear. CDR3 length: 12 residues. Trimming stripped 5 bases from V and 4 bases from J, with 7 bases between. Germline values: CDR1 WSHSY, CDR2 SAAADI. CDR3 sequence reads: CASSKSSDTQYF. In DNA, the CDR3 is TGCGCCAGCAGTAAAAGCTCAGATACGCAGTATTTT.

The chain has TRBV6-5 and TRBJ1-2; possible D gene TRBD1, 6 bases. This CDR3 contains 14 residues. Trimming removed 0 bases from V and 5 bases from J, with 10 bases in between. Germline V CDR1 and CDR2: MNHEY, SVGAGI. CDR3 nucleotides: TGTGCCAGCAGTTACTCGCAGGGGAATTATGGCTACACCTTC. It yields the protein CASSYSQGNYGYTF.

This chain joins TRBV6-5 and TRBJ2-6; 7 nucleotides line up with TRBD1. The V and J ends lost 9 bases and 0 bases, in that order; junction bases with no gene match: 5. The CDR3 consists of 15 residues. Germline V gene sequence: CDR1 MNHEY, CDR2 SVGAGI. CDR3 sequence (DNA): TGTGCCAGTGGGACAGAGAGCTCTGGGGCCAACGTCCTGACTTTC. It encodes CASGTESSGANVLTF.

This chain connects TRBV6-2 or TRBV6-3 to TRBJ1-5; 11 bases are shared with TRBD1. The CDR3 runs 17 residues. Germline loops: CDR1 MNHEY, CDR2 SVGEGT. The J segment lost 6 bases and the V segment lost 2 bases, leaving 9 bases of the junction unmatched. The CDR3 loop reads CASSYVPGTGGGQPQHF. The CDR3 nucleotides read TGTGCCAGCAGTTACGTCCCCGGGACAGGGGGAGGTCAGCCCCAGCATTTT.

The V call is TRBV9, the J call TRBJ1-1; TRBD1 might be the D (5 bases). The CDR3 has 14 residues. The V end was cut by 4 bases, the J end by 3 bases, with 13 bases between. Germline V lookup: CDR1 SGDLS, CDR2 YYNGEE. The CDR3: CASSIDSWYTEAFF. The CDR3 nucleotides are TGTGCCAGCAGCATAGACAGTTGGTACACTGAAGCTTTCTTT.

The chain combines TRBV7-2 with TRBJ1-2; 7 positions agree with TRBD1. The CDR3 is 14 amino acids. With 6 bases clipped from V and 0 bases from J, the junction kept 4 bases outside the gene matches. The germline V gene encodes CDR1 SGHTA and CDR2 FQGNSA. The CDR3 DNA sequence: TGTGCCAGCAGTCGACAGGGCCCTAACTATGGCTACACCTTC. This gives the protein CASSRQGPNYGYTF. The complete variable domain, with remaining parts taken from reference TRBV7-2 and TRBJ1-2, reads GAGVSQSPSNKVTEKGKDVELRCDPISGHTALYWYRQSLGQGLEFLIYFQGNSAPDKSGLPSDRFSAERTGGSVSTLTIQRTQQEDSAVYLCASSRQGPNYGYTFGSGTRLTVV.

The chain employs TRBV5-1 and TRBJ1-1, with 9 bases matching TRBD1. CDR1 and CDR2 from the germline V gene are SGHRS and YFSETQ. V dropped 4 bases and J dropped 7; count of bases not matched to a gene: 14. This CDR3 is 16 amino acids long. CDR3 residues: CASSHPRQGGTGEAFF. For the CDR3, the DNA is TGCGCCAGCAGCCACCCGAGACAGGGGGGAACCGGTGAAGCTTTCTTT.

The V gene is TRBV9, the J gene TRBJ2-7; tentatively, D is TRBD1 (6 bases). V was shortened by 4 bases and J by 3 bases, with 20 bases between the two germline ends. Germline-derived CDR1 and CDR2 are SGDLS and YYNGEE. The CDR3 is 16 amino acids. Here the CDR3 DNA reads TGTGCCAGCAGCCCTCACCCAGGGGTCTCTTTCTACGAGCAGTACTTC. Translation gives CASSPHPGVSFYEQYF.

The chain employs TRBV9 and TRBJ1-2; possibly TRBD1 for D (5 bases). Between the trimmed V and J ends, which lost 0 bases and 3 bases, there was a span of 9 bases. The CDR3 loop spans 14 amino acids. Germline values: CDR1 SGDLS, CDR2 YYNGEE. Here the CDR3 DNA reads TGTGCCAGCAGCGTAGCCTGGGGGGACTATGGCTACACCTTC. Encoded protein: CASSVAWGDYGYTF.

The rearrangement uses TRBV10-3 and TRBJ2-4, with 8 nucleotides matching TRBD1. J lost 8 bases, V lost 7 bases, and 4 bases had no gene match. Per germline, CDR1 ENHRY and CDR2 SYGVKD. This CDR3 has 12 amino acids. CDR3: CAIKATGDIQYF. CDR3 in DNA: TGTGCCATCAAGGCGACAGGGGACATTCAGTACTTC.

The chain has TRBV6-1 and TRBJ1-1; the match to TRBD1 covers 9 bases. The CDR3 covers 16 residues. Unmatched junction bases numbered 9, after V lost 3 bases and J lost 4 bases. The germline CDR1 and CDR2 sequences are MNHNS and SASEGT. The CDR3 spells CASSDRQGVFGTEAFF. In DNA form, the CDR3 reads TGTGCCAGCAGTGATCGACAGGGGGTCTTTGGCACTGAAGCTTTCTTT.

This chain uses TRBV30 with TRBJ1-5; 7 positions agree with TRBD1. Trimming cost V 1 base and J 3 bases; bases outside gene matches: 9. Germline V gene data show CDR1 as GTSNPN and CDR2 as SVGIG (reference sequence). This CDR3 has 16 amino acids. The CDR3 coding sequence is TGTGCCTGGAGTGATACCGGGACAGCCAACAATCAGCCCCAGCATTTT. This encodes CAWSDTGTANNQPQHF.

J is TRBJ2-1 and V is TRBV10-1; D is perhaps TRBD1 (6 bases). This CDR3 comprises 13 residues. The V end lost 7 bases, the J end lost 9 bases, and 16 bases lay between the germline ends. Germline CDR1 and CDR2: WNHNN and SYGVQD (reference sequence). CDR3 coding DNA: TGCGCCAGCAACAACTTACAGGGAACTGAGCAGTTCTTC. Protein product: CASNNLQGTEQFF.

The chain joins TRBV19 to TRBJ2-3, with 8 nucleotides matching TRBD1. Trimming took 1 base from V and 5 from J; bases not matched to a gene: 5. CDR3 size: 15 residues. Germline V gene data show CDR1 as LNHDA and CDR2 as SQIVND (reference sequence). The CDR3 DNA reads as TGTGCCAGTAGTATAGTTTCAGGGGGCATAGATACGCAGTATTTT. This gives the protein CASSIVSGGIDTQYF.

The J gene is TRBJ1-1, the V gene TRBV9; D may be TRBD1 (5 bases). Germline CDR1 reads SGDLS; CDR2 reads YYNGEE. This CDR3 is 14 amino acids long. The V gene lost 0 bases and the J gene lost 5 bases, with 11 bases spanning the gap. CDR3 bases: TGTGCCAGCAGCGTAGCTACTTCAGGGACTGAAGCTTTCTTT. Its translation is CASSVATSGTEAFF.

This clone appeared a single time. The chain is built from TRBV5-1 and TRBJ2-7, with 11 nucleotides matching TRBD2. From germline, CDR1 is SGHRS and CDR2 YFSETQ. V lost 0 bases to trimming and J lost 0 bases; unmatched junction nucleotides: 5. The CDR3 runs 17 residues. CDR3 DNA: TGCGCCAGCAGCTTGGCTAGCGGGGGGACGAGCTCCTACGAGCAGTACTTC. Translation gives CASSLASGGTSSYEQYF.

The V gene is TRBV19, the J gene TRBJ1-1, with a tentative D call TRBD1 (6 bases). Trimming took off 8 bases at V and 3 bases at J, with 19 bases between the two ends. This CDR3 has 15 residues. The germline CDR1 and CDR2 sequences are LNHDA and SQIVND (reference sequence). The CDR3 coding sequence is TGTGCCAGTTACCGGGGGGGCGCAGGGGACACTGAAGCTTTCTTT. This gives the protein CASYRGGAGDTEAFF.

This clone was seen a handful of times. The V gene is TRBV6-5, the J gene TRBJ1-2; unclear D gene. The germline V and J ends were trimmed by 1 base and 4 bases, with 10 bases remaining between them. Looked up from germline, CDR1 is MNHEY and CDR2 is SVGAGI. This CDR3 is built from 14 residues. DNA for the CDR3: TGTGCCAGCAGTTACTTTCCCCGGGGCTATGGCTACACCTTC. Protein product: CASSYFPRGYGYTF.